This T cell receptor beta chain was sequenced for a study of OX40 agonist ivuxolimab in advanced cancers. Germline V gene lookup returns CDR1 MRHNA and CDR2 SNTAGT. The CDR3 totals 16 residues. V was clipped by 4 bases and J by 2 bases; unmatched bases: 8. Study findings and constraints: Researchers did not determine the expanded peripheral T cells' antigen specificity.

Only in-frame clones appear in the TCRdb table, and some are missing; sequencing was by immunoSEQ multiplex PCR. The sample lists some 100,000 clones, 84% seen once, with around 1.1% in the top ten. As for this clone: What it binds is not known.

This rearrangement joins TRBV6-4 to TRBJ2-1, with 7 bases identical to TRBD1. Sequences were derived from CD4+ or CD8+ T cells sorted from blood, sampled in a trial of the OX40 agonist ivuxolimab. The sequence was obtained from an adult with an advanced solid tumor such as melanoma, head and neck, liver or kidney cancer. The CDR3, as DNA: TGTGCCAGCAGTGCCGAAGACAGGGTGCCCTACAATGAGCAGTTCTTC. Its protein product is CASSAEDRVPYNEQFF.